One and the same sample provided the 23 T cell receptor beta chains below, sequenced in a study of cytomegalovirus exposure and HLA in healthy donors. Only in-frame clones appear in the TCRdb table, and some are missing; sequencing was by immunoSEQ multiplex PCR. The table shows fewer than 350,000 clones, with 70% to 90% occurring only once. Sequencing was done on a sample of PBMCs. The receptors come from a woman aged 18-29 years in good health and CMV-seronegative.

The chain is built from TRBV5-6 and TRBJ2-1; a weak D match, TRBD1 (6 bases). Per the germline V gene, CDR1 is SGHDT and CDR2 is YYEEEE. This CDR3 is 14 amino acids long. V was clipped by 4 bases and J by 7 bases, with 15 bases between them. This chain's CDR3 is CASSLKQGQNEQFF. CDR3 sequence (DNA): TGTGCCAGCAGCCTCAAACAGGGTCAGAATGAGCAGTTCTTC.

The CDR3 nucleotides are TGTGCCAGCAGCTTGGGGCAGGGGTATGGTGGCTACACCTTC. This codes for CASSLGQGYGGYTF. The V call is TRBV5-5, the J call TRBJ1-2, with D perhaps TRBD1 (6 bases). In germline, CDR1 is SGHKS, CDR2 YYEKEE (reference sequence). V was trimmed by 0 bases and J by 7 bases, leaving 13 bases between them. The CDR3 length is 14 residues.

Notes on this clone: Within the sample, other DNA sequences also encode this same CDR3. CDR3 in DNA: TGTGCCAGTAGGCCGACGGGAAATAGCAATCAGCCCCAGCATTTT. It encodes CASRPTGNSNQPQHF. This chain connects TRBV19 to TRBJ1-5, with D uncertain. Trimming took 6 bases from V and 0 from J, leaving 12 bases between them. The germline V gene has CDR1 LNHDA and CDR2 SQIVND (reference sequence). The CDR3 totals 15 residues.

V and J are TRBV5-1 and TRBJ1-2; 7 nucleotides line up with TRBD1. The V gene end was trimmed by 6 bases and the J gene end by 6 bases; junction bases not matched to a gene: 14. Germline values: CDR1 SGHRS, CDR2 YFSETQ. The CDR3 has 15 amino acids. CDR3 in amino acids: CASKVDRVEVNGYTF. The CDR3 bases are TGCGCCAGCAAGGTTGACAGGGTGGAGGTGAATGGCTACACCTTC.

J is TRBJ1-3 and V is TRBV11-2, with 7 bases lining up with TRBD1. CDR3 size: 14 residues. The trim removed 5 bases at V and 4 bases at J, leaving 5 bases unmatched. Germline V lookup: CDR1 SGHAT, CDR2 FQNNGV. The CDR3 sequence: CASSIDRAGNTIYF. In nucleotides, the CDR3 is TGTGCCAGCAGCATCGACAGGGCCGGAAACACCATATATTTT.

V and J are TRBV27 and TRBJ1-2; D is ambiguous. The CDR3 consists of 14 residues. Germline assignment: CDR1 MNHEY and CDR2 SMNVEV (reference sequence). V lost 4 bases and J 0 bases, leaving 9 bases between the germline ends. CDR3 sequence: CASSSILANYGYTF. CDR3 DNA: TGTGCCAGCAGTTCGATACTTGCTAACTATGGCTACACCTTC.

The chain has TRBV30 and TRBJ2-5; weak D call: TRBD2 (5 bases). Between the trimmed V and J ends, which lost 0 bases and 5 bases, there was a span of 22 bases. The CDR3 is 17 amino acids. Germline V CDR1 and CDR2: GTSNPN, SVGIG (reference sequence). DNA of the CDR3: TGTGCCTGGAGTGTATTTAGGACTTTTCGAGGTGGGGAGACCCAGTACTTC. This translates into CAWSVFRTFRGGETQYF.

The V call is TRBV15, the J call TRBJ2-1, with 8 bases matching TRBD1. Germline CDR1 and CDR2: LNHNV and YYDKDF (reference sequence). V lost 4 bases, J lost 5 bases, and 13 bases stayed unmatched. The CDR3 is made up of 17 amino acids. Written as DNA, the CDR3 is TGTGCCACCAGCACACCAGGCGGTGACAGGGGTCACAATGAGCAGTTCTTC. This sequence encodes CATSTPGGDRGHNEQFF.

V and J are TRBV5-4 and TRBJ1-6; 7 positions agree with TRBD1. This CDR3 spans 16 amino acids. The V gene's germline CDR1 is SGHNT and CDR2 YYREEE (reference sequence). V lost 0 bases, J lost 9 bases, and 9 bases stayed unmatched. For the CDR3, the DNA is TGTGCCAGCAGCTTGGCCCTTAACAGGGGAAGTTCACCCCTCCACTTT. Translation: CASSLALNRGSSPLHF.

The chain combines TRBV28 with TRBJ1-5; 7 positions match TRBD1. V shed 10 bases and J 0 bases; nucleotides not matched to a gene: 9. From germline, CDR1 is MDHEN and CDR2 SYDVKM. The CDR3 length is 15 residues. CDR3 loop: CATYNRGPSNQPQHF. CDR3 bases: TGTGCCACCTATAACAGGGGCCCTAGCAATCAGCCCCAGCATTTT.

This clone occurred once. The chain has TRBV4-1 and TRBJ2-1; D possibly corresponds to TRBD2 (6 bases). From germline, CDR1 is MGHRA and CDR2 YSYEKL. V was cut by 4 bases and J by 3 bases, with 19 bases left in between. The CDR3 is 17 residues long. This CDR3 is CASSPQQDGRGYNEQFF. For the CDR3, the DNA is TGCGCCAGCAGCCCCCAACAGGACGGGAGAGGCTACAATGAGCAGTTCTTC.

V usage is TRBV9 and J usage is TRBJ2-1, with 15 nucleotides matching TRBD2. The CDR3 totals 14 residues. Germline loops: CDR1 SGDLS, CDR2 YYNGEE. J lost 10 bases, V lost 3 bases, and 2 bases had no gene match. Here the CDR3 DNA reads TGTGCCAGCAGCGCGGGACTAGCGGGAGGAGAGCAGTTCTTC. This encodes CASSAGLAGGEQFF. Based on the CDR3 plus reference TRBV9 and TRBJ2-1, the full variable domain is DSGVTQTPKHLITATGQRVTLRCSPRSGDLSVYWYQQSLDQGLQFLIQYYNGEERAKGNILERFSAQQFPDLHSELNLSSLELGDSALYFCASSAGLAGGEQFFGPGTRLTVL.

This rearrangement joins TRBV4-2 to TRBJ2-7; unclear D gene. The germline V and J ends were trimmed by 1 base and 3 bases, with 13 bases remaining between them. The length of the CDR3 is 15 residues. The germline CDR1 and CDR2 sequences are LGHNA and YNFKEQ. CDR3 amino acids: CASSQAYDMDYEQYF. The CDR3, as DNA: TGTGCCAGCAGCCAAGCCTACGACATGGACTACGAGCAGTACTTC.

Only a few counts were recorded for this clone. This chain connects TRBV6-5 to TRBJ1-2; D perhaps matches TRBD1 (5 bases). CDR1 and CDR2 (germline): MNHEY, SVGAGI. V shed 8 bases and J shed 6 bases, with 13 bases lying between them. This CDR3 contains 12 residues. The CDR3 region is CASLGRGNGYTF. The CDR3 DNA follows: TGTGCCAGCCTGGGAAGGGGAAATGGCTACACCTTC.

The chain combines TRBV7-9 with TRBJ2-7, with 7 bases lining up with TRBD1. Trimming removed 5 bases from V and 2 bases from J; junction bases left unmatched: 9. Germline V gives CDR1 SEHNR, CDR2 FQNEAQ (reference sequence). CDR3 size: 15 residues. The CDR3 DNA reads TGTGCCAGCAGCGGAGAGGGACAGAGTCCCTACGAGCAGTACTTC. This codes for CASSGEGQSPYEQYF.

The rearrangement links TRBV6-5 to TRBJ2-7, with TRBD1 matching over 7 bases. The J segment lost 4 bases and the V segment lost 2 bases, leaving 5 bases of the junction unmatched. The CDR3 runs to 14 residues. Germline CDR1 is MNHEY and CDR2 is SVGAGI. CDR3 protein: CASSYDRASYEQYF. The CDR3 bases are TGTGCCAGCAGTTACGACAGGGCGAGTTACGAGCAGTACTTC.

The CDR3 DNA reads as TGTGCCAGCAGTGAAGCAGCGGCGGACGCTACCTACGAGCAGTACTTC. This sequence encodes CASSEAAADATYEQYF. V gene TRBV6-1 combines with J gene TRBJ2-7; tentative D call: TRBD2 (5 bases). V was shortened by 0 bases and J by 2 bases, with 14 bases between the two germline ends. The CDR3 contains 16 residues. Per the germline V gene, CDR1 is MNHNS and CDR2 is SASEGT.

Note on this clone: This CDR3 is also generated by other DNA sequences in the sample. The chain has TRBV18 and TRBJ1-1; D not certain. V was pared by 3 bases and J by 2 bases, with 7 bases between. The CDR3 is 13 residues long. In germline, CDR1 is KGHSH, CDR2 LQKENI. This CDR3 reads CASSPGRNTEAFF. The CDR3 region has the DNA TGTGCCAGCTCACCCGGTCGTAACACTGAAGCTTTCTTT.

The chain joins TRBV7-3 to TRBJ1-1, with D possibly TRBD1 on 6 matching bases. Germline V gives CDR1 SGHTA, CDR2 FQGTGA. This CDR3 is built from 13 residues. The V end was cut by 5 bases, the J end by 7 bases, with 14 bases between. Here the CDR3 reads CASSVSTGIEAFF. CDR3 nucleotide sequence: TGTGCCAGCAGCGTATCGACAGGAATTGAAGCTTTCTTT.

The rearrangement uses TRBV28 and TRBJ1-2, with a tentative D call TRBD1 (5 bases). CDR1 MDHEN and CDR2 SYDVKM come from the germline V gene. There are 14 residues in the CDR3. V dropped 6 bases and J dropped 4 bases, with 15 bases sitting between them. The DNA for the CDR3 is TGTGCCAGCAGGGGGGGTAGCGAGCTCTATGGCTACACCTTC. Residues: CASRGGSELYGYTF.

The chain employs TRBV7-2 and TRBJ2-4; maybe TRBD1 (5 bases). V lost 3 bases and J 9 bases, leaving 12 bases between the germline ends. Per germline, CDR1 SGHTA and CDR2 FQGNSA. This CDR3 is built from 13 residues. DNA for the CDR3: TGTGCCAGCAGCTTGGGCAGGGAAGGCATTCAGTACTTC. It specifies CASSLGREGIQYF.

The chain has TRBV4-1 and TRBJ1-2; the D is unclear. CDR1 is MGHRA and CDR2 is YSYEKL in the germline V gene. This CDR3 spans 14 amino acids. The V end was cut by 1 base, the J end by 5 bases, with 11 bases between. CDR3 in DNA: TGCGCCAGCAGCCAAGTCGACGGGGTTTATGGCTACACCTTC. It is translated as CASSQVDGVYGYTF.

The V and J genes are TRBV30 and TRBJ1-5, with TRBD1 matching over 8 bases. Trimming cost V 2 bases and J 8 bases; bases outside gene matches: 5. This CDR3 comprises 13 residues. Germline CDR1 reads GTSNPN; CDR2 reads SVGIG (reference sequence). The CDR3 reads CAWSSRGLEPQHF. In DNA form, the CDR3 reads TGTGCCTGGAGTAGCAGGGGGCTAGAGCCCCAGCATTTT.